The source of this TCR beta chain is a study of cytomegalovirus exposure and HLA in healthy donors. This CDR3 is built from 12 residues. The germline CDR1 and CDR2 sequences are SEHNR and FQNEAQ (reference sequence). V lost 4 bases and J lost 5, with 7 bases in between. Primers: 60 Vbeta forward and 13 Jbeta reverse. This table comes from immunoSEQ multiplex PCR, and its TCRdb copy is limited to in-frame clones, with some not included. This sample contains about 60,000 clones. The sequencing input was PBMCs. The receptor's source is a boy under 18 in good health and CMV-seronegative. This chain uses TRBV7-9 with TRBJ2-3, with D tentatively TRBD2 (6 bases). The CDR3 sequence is CASSSGGDTQYF. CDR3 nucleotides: TGTGCCAGCAGCTCCGGGGGAGATACGCAGTATTTT.